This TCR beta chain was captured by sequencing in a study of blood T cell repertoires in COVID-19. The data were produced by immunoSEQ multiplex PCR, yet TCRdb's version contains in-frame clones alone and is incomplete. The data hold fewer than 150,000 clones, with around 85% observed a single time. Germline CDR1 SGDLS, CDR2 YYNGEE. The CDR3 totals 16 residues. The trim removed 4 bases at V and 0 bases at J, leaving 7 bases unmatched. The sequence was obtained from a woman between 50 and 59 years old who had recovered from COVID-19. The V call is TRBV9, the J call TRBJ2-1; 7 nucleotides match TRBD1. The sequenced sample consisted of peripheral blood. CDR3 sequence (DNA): TGTGCCAGCAGCCTCGACAGGGACCTCTCCTACAATGAGCAGTTCTTC. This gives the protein CASSLDRDLSYNEQFF. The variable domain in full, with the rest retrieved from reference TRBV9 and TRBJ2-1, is DSGVTQTPKHLITATGQRVTLRCSPRSGDLSVYWYQQSLDQGLQFLIQYYNGEERAKGNILERFSAQQFPDLHSELNLSSLELGDSALYFCASSLDRDLSYNEQFFGPGTRLTVL.